This is a list of T cell receptor beta chains from one sample in a study of sequential checkpoint blockade in melanoma. The assay was immunoSEQ multiplex PCR, and TCRdb's table has in-frame clones only and misses some. Of 450 to 500 clones in the sample, 26% were seen once. Material: tumor tissue (inferred from file names), obtained from a patient given nivolumab and ipilimumab in sequence. Every receptor here comes from a human donor with melanoma. Both conserved end residues are part of each CDR3. Fields, in order: clone size, D gene, J gene, V gene, CDR3 protein, CDR3 DNA. The D gene is left open where the match is weak. Size tells how often a clone was seen (once, few, many) or the class of an expanded clone, and some rows leave it out.

size: .; D: TRBD1; J: TRBJ2-7; V: TRBV11-3; CDR3: CASSNYRGIHEQYF; DNA: TGTGCCAGCAGCAACTACAGGGGGATCCACGAGCAGTACTTC
size: .; D: TRBD1; J: TRBJ2-3; V: TRBV25-1; CDR3: CASSESGQGGNTDTQYF; DNA: TGTGCCAGCAGTGAATCGGGACAGGGGGGAAACACAGATACGCAGTATTTT
size: .; D: .; J: TRBJ2-1; V: TRBV19; CDR3: CASSIGGSYEQFF; DNA: TGTGCCAGTAGTATAGGGGGAAGCTATGAGCAGTTCTTC
size: .; D: .; J: TRBJ2-7; V: TRBV28; CDR3: CASSLTGPAGEQYF; DNA: TGTGCCAGCAGTTTAACAGGACCTGCCGGCGAGCAGTACTTC
size: .; D: .; J: TRBJ1-1; V: TRBV5-1; CDR3: CASNLGRTNTEAFF; DNA: TGCGCCAGCAACCTTGGACGGACGAACACTGAAGCTTTCTTT
size: .; D: .; J: TRBJ2-7; V: TRBV11-3; CDR3: CASSPSTAFSYEQYF; DNA: TGTGCCAGCAGTCCATCGACAGCCTTCTCCTACGAGCAGTACTTC
size: .; D: .; J: TRBJ2-1; V: TRBV11-3; CDR3: CASSPPGDTFYNEQFF; DNA: TGTGCCAGCAGCCCCCCGGGGGACACCTTCTACAATGAGCAGTTCTTC
size: .; D: .; J: TRBJ1-5; V: TRBV1; CDR3: CASSQTHRGDQPQHF; DNA: TGCGCCAGCAGCCAGACTCACAGGGGAGATCAGCCCCAGCATTTT
size: .; D: .; J: TRBJ1-1; V: TRBV18; CDR3: CASSPQPTGDTEAFF; DNA: TGTGCCAGCTCACCACAACCCACCGGGGACACTGAAGCTTTCTTT
size: .; D: .; J: TRBJ1-5; V: TRBV11-3; CDR3: CASSLGQGWQPQHF; DNA: TGTGCCAGCAGCTTAGGGCAGGGATGGCAGCCCCAGCATTTT
size: .; D: TRBD2; J: TRBJ2-1; V: TRBV6-8; CDR3: CASMFAGGNEQFF; DNA: TGTGCCAGCATGTTCGCGGGGGGGAATGAGCAGTTCTTC
size: few; D: TRBD2; J: TRBJ2-3; V: TRBV6-8; CDR3: CASSDGLAGPLSTDTQYF; DNA: TGTGCCAGCAGTGACGGACTAGCGGGACCCCTTAGCACAGATACGCAGTATTTT
size: .; D: .; J: TRBJ1-1; V: TRBV28; CDR3: CASTPSGGTANTEAFF; DNA: TGTGCCAGCACCCCTTCCGGCGGGACCGCGAACACTGAAGCTTTCTTT